The 18 T cell receptor beta chains below come from one sample, sequenced in a study of Ad26.COV2.S vaccination and SARS-CoV-2 variants. Assay used: immunoSEQ multiplex PCR; TCRdb lists only in-frame clones, some missing. The repertoire has 350,000 to 450,000 clones, 85% of them found once; the top ten carry roughly 3.3%. The treatment here: 19 received Ad26.COV2.S at low or high dose, single or two shots; about 5 received placebo; per-sample allocation not given. Following the first vaccine or placebo injection, samples were taken on day 63. Sample: peripheral blood, taken in a trial of Ad26.COV2.S vaccine versus placebo. These receptors were collected from a person between 18 and 65 years old who received the Ad26.COV2.S COVID-19 vaccine or a placebo.

The table lists this clone with a count of one. The chain recombines TRBV18 with TRBJ2-5; 13 positions match TRBD2. CDR3 length equals 16 residues. The V and J ends lost 2 bases and 1 base, in that order; junction bases with no gene match: 1. Germline lookup yields CDR1 KGHSH and CDR2 LQKENI. CDR3 coding DNA: TGTGCCAGCTCACCAGGACTAGCGGGGGCCCAAGAGACCCAGTACTTC. Encoded protein: CASSPGLAGAQETQYF.

This sequence joins TRBV4-3 and TRBJ2-1, with D possibly being TRBD2 (5 bases). This CDR3 has 15 residues. Trimming removed 0 bases at V and 5 bases at J, with 11 bases between. Per the germline V gene, CDR1 is LGHNA and CDR2 is YSLEER. The CDR3 loop reads CASSQEWLANNEQFF. The CDR3 nucleotides are TGCGCCAGCAGCCAAGAATGGCTAGCCAACAATGAGCAGTTCTTC.

This chain links TRBV9 with TRBJ2-2; D is undetermined. The germline gives CDR1 SGDLS, CDR2 YYNGEE. V was trimmed by 4 bases and J by 6 bases, leaving 7 bases between them. The CDR3 has 12 residues. CDR3 protein: CASSYLSGELFF. The CDR3 DNA follows: TGTGCCAGCAGCTATCTCTCCGGGGAGCTGTTTTTT.

This chain connects TRBV27 to TRBJ2-2, with D perhaps being TRBD1 or TRBD2 (5 bases each). With 6 bases removed from V and 0 bases from J, the gap between germline ends came to 14 bases. Germline V gene sequence: CDR1 MNHEY, CDR2 SMNVEV (reference sequence). The CDR3 length is 16 residues. Here the CDR3 reads CASRPGRHSNTGELFF. The CDR3 DNA reads as TGTGCCAGCAGACCGGGACGGCACTCGAACACCGGGGAGCTGTTTTTT.

This clone is a singleton in its sample. V and J are TRBV7-6 and TRBJ1-6; 7 bases line up with TRBD1. V gave up 6 bases and J gave up 6 bases; unmatched junction bases: 8. The CDR3 loop spans 15 amino acids. Germline V gene sequence: CDR1 SGHVS, CDR2 FNYEAQ. The CDR3 spells CASSRQGMGNSPLHF. The DNA of the CDR3 is TGTGCCAGCAGTCGACAGGGCATGGGTAATTCACCCCTCCACTTT.

The chain has TRBV11-2 and TRBJ1-2; D may be TRBD1 (5 bases). This CDR3 contains 15 residues. The ends were cut back, 1 base at V and 4 bases at J, with 13 bases in the middle. The germline gives CDR1 SGHAT, CDR2 FQNNGV. CDR3 sequence (DNA): TGTGCCAGCAGCTTAGGCGGGGGGAAAGGCTATGGCTACACCTTC. It translates to CASSLGGGKGYGYTF.

V gene TRBV9 combines with J gene TRBJ1-6; D possibly corresponds to TRBD1 (6 bases). V was clipped by 0 bases and J by 6 bases, with 10 bases between them. The CDR3 has 15 residues. Germline-derived CDR1 and CDR2 are SGDLS and YYNGEE. CDR3 in DNA: TGTGCCAGCAGCGTAGCGGCAGGGGTTAATTCACCCCTCCACTTT. Amino acid sequence: CASSVAAGVNSPLHF.

The chain carries TRBV5-6 and TRBJ1-2; 11 positions match TRBD1. V dropped 2 bases and J dropped 3; count of bases not matched to a gene: 3. CDR1 is SGHDT and CDR2 is YYEEEE in the germline V gene. The CDR3 has 15 amino acids. The CDR3 DNA is TGTGCCAGCAGCTTTGGGACAGGGGGAGACTATGGCTACACCTTC. This sequence encodes CASSFGTGGDYGYTF. The whole variable domain, filled in from reference TRBV5-6 and TRBJ1-2, reads DAGVTQSPTHLIKTRGQQVTLRCSPKSGHDTVSWYQQALGQGPQFIFQYYEEEERQRGNFPDRFSGHQFPNYSSELNVNALLLGDSALYLCASSFGTGGDYGYTFGSGTRLTVV.

This chain links TRBV11-2 with TRBJ2-7; D might be TRBD1 (6 bases). Trimming left V 6 bases short and J 4 bases short, with 16 bases between. Per germline, CDR1 SGHAT and CDR2 FQNNGV. This CDR3 region has 14 residues. CDR3 coding DNA: TGTGCCAGCAGGCCGGGTGGGACACCGTACGAGCAGTACTTC. It codes for CASRPGGTPYEQYF.

The rearrangement links TRBV7-9 to TRBJ2-1; weak D call: TRBD1 (7 bases). Trimming cost V 0 bases and J 2 bases, with 17 bases left between them. CDR3 length equals 18 residues. The germline gives CDR1 SEHNR, CDR2 FQNEAQ (reference sequence). CDR3 amino acids: CASSLAWGGTATYNEQFF. The CDR3 DNA follows: TGTGCCAGCAGCTTAGCCTGGGGCGGGACAGCCACCTACAATGAGCAGTTCTTC. The variable domain in full, completed from reference TRBV7-9 and TRBJ2-1, reads DTGVSQNPRHKITKRGQNVTFRCDPISEHNRLYWYRQTLGQGPEFLTYFQNEAQLEKSRLLSDRFSAERPKGSFSTLEIQRTEQGDSAMYLCASSLAWGGTATYNEQFFGPGTRLTVL.

The V gene is TRBV6-5, the J gene TRBJ2-4, with 8 positions matching TRBD2. This CDR3 has 12 residues. Germline V CDR1 and CDR2: MNHEY, SVGAGI. V shed 9 bases and J 7 bases; nucleotides not matched to a gene: 5. CDR3 loop: CASLGRGNIQYF. The CDR3 nucleotides are TGTGCCAGTCTCGGGAGGGGGAACATTCAGTACTTC.

This chain joins TRBV6-5 and TRBJ2-3, with TRBD2 matching over 7 bases. Germline lookup yields CDR1 MNHEY and CDR2 SVGAGI. CDR3 size: 15 residues. The V gene end was trimmed by 6 bases and the J gene end by 3 bases; junction bases not matched to a gene: 9. CDR3 sequence: CASRPGTTGTDTQYF. CDR3 nucleotide sequence: TGTGCCAGCAGGCCCGGGACTACCGGGACAGATACGCAGTATTTT.

The rearrangement uses TRBV28 and TRBJ1-4; D possibly corresponds to TRBD1 (5 bases). Germline-derived CDR1 and CDR2 are MDHEN and SYDVKM. Trimming took off 6 bases at V and 1 base at J, with 12 bases between the two ends. CDR3 length: 15 residues. CDR3 nucleotides: TGTGCCAGCAGGGGAGGGGTGGGAACTAATGAAAAACTGTTTTTT. Translated, it gives CASRGGVGTNEKLFF.

The CDR3 DNA sequence: TGTGCCAGCAGCCGACTAGCAGGGACAGGAAGTATTAGCAATCAGCCCCAGCATTTT. This translates into CASSRLAGTGSISNQPQHF. This chain uses TRBV3-1 (or the pseudogene TRBV3-2) with TRBJ1-5; 8 nucleotides agree with TRBD1. With V trimmed by 4 bases and J by 0 bases, 14 bases remained unmatched. This CDR3 is 19 amino acids long. The germline CDR1 and CDR2 sequences are LGHDT and YNNKEL (reference sequence).

V is TRBV5-1 and J is TRBJ2-2; a possible D gene is TRBD2 (5 bases). V was trimmed by 5 bases and J by 6 bases, leaving 14 bases between them. The CDR3 loop spans 14 amino acids. Germline assignment: CDR1 SGHRS and CDR2 YFSETQ. CDR3 nucleotide sequence: TGCGCCAGCAGTACGGGGTATATAGCCGGGGAGCTGTTTTTT. Translation: CASSTGYIAGELFF.

The chain has TRBV9 and TRBJ1-4; D is undetermined. The V gene lost 0 bases and the J gene lost 5 bases, with 11 bases spanning the gap. The CDR3 spans 15 residues. The germline V gene has CDR1 SGDLS and CDR2 YYNGEE. Here the CDR3 reads CASSVANSLNEKLFF. For the CDR3, the DNA is TGTGCCAGCAGCGTAGCTAACAGCCTGAATGAAAAACTGTTTTTT.

The V gene is TRBV6-4, the J gene TRBJ1-1, with D possibly TRBD1 on 6 matching bases. Germline V gene lookup returns CDR1 MRHNA and CDR2 SNTAGT. CDR3 length: 15 amino acids. V was pared by 2 bases and J by 4 bases, with 14 bases between. Here the CDR3 DNA reads TGTGCCAGCAGTGACCAGGGAGGGGGAGGCACTGAAGCTTTCTTT. Residues: CASSDQGGGGTEAFF.

The V gene is TRBV2, the J gene TRBJ2-2; D is unresolved. V was clipped by 4 bases and J by 4 bases, with 4 bases between them. The CDR3 is 12 amino acids. CDR1 is SNHLY and CDR2 is FYNNEI in the germline V gene. The CDR3 is CASSVSTGELFF. The CDR3 coding sequence is TGTGCCAGCAGTGTGAGCACCGGGGAGCTGTTTTTT.